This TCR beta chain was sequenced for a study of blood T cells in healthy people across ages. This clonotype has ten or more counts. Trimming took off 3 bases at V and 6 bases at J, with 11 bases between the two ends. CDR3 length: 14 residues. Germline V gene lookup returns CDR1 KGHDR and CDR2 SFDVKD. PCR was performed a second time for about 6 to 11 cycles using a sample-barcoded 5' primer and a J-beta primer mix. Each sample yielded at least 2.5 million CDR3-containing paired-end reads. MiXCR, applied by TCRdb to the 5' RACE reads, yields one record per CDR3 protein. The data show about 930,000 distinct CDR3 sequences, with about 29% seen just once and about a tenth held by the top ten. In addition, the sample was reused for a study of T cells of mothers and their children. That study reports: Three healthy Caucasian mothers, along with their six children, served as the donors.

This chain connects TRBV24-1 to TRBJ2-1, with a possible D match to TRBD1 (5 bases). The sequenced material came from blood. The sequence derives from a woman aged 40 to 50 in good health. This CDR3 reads CATSDVGLTNEQFF. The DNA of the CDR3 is TGTGCCACCAGTGATGTGGGGCTTACCAATGAGCAGTTCTTC.